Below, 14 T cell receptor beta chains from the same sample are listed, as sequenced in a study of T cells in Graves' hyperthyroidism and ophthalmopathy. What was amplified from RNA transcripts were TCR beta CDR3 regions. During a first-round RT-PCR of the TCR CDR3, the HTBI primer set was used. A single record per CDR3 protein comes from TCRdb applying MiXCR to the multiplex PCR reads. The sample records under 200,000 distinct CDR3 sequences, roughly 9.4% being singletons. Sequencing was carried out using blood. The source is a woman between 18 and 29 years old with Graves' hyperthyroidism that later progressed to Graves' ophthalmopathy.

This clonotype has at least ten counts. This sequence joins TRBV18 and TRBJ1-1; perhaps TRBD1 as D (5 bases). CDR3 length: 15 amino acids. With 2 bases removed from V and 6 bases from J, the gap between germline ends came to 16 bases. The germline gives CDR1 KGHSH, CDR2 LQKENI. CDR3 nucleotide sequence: TGTGCCAGCTCACCAGCGGGGGGAGCGGGCGCTGAAGCTTTCTTT. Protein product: CASSPAGGAGAEAFF.

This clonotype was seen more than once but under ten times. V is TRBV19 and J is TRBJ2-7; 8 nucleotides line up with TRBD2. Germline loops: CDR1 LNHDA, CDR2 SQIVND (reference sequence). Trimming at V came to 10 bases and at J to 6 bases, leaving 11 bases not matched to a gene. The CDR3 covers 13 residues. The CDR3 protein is CATSAGGAGEQYF. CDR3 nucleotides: TGTGCCACTTCAGCCGGGGGGGCCGGCGAGCAGTACTTC.

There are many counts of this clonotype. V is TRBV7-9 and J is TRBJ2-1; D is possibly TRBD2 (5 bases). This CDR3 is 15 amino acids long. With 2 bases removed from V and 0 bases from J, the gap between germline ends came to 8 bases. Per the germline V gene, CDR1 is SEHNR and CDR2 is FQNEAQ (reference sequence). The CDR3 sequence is CASSLQRSSYNEQFF. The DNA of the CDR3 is TGTGCCAGCAGCTTACAGCGGAGCTCCTACAATGAGCAGTTCTTC.

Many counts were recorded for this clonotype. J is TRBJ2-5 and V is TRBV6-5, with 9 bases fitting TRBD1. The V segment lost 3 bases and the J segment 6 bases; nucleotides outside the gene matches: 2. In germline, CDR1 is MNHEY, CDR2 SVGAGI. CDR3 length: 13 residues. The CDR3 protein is CASSYGQGKTQYF. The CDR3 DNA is TGTGCCAGCAGTTATGGACAGGGGAAGACCCAGTACTTC.

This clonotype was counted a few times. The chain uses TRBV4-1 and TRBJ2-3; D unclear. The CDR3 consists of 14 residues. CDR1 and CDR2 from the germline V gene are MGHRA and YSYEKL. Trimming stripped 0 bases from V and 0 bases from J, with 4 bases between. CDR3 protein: CASSQDSSTDTQYF. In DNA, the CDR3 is TGCGCCAGCAGCCAAGACTCTAGCACAGATACGCAGTATTTT.

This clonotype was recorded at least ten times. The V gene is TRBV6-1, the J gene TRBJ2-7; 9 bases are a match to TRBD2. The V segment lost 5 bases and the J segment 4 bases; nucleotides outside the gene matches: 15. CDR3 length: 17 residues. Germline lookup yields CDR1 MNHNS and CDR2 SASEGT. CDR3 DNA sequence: TGTGCCAGCAGTCCCCCCGGTAGCGGGGGTGTCTTTTACGAGCAGTACTTC. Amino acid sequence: CASSPPGSGGVFYEQYF.

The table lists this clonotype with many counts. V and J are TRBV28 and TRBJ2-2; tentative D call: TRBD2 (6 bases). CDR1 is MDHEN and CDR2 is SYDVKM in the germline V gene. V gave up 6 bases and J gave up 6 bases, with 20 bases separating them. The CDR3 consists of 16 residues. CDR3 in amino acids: CASSPVGAGKAGELFF. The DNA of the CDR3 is TGTGCCAGCAGCCCCGTCGGGGCGGGAAAGGCCGGGGAGCTGTTTTTT. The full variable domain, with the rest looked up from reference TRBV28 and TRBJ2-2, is DVKVTQSSRYLVKRTGEKVFLECVQDMDHENMFWYRQDPGLGLRLIYFSYDVKMKEKGDIPEGYSVSREKKERFSLILESASTNQTSMYLCASSPVGAGKAGELFFGEGSRLTVL.

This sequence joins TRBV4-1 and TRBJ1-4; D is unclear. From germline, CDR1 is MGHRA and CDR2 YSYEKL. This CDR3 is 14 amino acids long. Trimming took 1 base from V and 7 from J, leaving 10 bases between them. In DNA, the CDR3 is TGCGCCAGCAGCCAAGGCCCTACTGGTGAAAAACTGTTTTTT. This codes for CASSQGPTGEKLFF.

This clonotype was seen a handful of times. The CDR3, as DNA: TGTGCCAGCAGCTTGTTTCAGGCGGCCACAGATACGCAGTATTTT. Translating gives CASSLFQAATDTQYF. The chain links TRBV5-6 to TRBJ2-3; unclear D gene. The germline V gene has CDR1 SGHDT and CDR2 YYEEEE. The CDR3 sequence is 15 residues long. The V and J ends lost 1 base and 2 bases respectively, with 11 bases between them.

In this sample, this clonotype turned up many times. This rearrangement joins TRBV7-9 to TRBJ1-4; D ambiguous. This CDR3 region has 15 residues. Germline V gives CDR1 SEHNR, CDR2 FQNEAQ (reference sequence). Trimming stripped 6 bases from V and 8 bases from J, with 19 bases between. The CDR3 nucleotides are TGTGCCAGCAGTCAGTGGCGTGGTTCTCAGGAAAAACTGTTTTTT. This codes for CASSQWRGSQEKLFF. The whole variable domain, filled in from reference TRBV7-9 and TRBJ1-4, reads DTGVSQNPRHKITKRGQNVTFRCDPISEHNRLYWYRQTLGQGPEFLTYFQNEAQLEKSRLLSDRFSAERPKGSFSTLEIQRTEQGDSAMYLCASSQWRGSQEKLFFGSGTQLSVL.

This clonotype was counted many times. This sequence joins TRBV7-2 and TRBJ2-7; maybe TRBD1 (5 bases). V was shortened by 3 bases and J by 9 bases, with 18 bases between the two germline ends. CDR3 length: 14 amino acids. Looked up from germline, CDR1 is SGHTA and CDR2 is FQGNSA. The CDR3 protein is CASSFSQAPDGQYF. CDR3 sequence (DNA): TGTGCCAGCAGCTTTTCACAGGCGCCCGACGGGCAGTACTTC.

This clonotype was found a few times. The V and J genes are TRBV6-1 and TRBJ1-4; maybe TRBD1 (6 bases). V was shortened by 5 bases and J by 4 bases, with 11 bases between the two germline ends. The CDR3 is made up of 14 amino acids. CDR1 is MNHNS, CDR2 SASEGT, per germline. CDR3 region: CASSPVGGNEKLFF. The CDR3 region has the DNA TGTGCCAGCAGTCCGGTAGGGGGTAATGAAAAACTGTTTTTT.

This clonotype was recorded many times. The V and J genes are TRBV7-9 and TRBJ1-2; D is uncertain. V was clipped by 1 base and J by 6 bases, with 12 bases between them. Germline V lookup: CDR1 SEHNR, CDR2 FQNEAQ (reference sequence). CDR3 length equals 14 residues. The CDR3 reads CASSLDLQLDGYTF. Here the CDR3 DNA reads TGTGCCAGCAGCTTAGATCTACAGCTGGATGGCTACACCTTC.

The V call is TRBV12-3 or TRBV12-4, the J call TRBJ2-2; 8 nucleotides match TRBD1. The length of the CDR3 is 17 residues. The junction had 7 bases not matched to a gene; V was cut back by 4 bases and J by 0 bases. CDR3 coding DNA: TGTGCCAGCAGTTGGTCGACAGGGGTCGCGAACACCGGGGAGCTGTTTTTT. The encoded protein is CASSWSTGVANTGELFF.